Below, one T cell receptor (beta chain) is given with its context. Its matching antigen is unknown. Looked up from germline, CDR1 is LGHNA and CDR2 is YSLEER. Trimming removed 3 bases from V and 6 bases from J; junction bases left unmatched: 8. This CDR3 is 15 amino acids long. The extraction recovered at least 5.5 micrograms of total RNA per sample. Together with a sample-barcoded 5' primer, a J-beta primer mix was included in a second PCR lasting 7 to 11 cycles. One entry per CDR3 protein results from TCRdb running MiXCR on the 5' RACE reads. The repertoire holds around 1,000,000 distinct CDR3 sequences, with approximately 38% as singletons. This entry is derived from a study of blood T cells in healthy people across ages. Study observations and caveats: A strong correlation was found between TCR beta diversity and the percentage of naive T cells.

The rearrangement links TRBV4-3 to TRBJ1-1; 9 nucleotides align to TRBD1. The specimen was blood. This TCR derives from a man aged 18 to 29 in good health. The CDR3 coding sequence is TGCGCCAGCAGCCACAGGACAGGGGTTACGTCTGAAGCTTTCTTT. This gives the protein CASSHRTGVTSEAFF.